The present T cell receptor (beta chain) was sequenced within a study of cytomegalovirus exposure and HLA in healthy donors. Use of 60 Vbeta and 13 Jbeta primers characterized the PCR. In the original analysis: Later reanalysis found 80 million or so unique TCR beta chains, roughly 10 million of them shared. Data came from immunoSEQ multiplex PCR; TCRdb stores just in-frame clones and leaves some out. Clone size and V and J calls were adopted from that table, with D and trimming inferred from the DNA. Of under 150,000 clones in the sample, more than 65% were seen once. The V and J ends lost 2 bases and 7 bases, in that order; junction bases with no gene match: 14. The germline V gene has CDR1 WNHNN and CDR2 SYGVQD (reference sequence). This CDR3 is 17 amino acids long. With respect to this clone: Its cognate antigen is unknown.

Overall study findings and caveats: Clonal expansion, a later analysis showed, was greater in HLA-associated TCR beta chains than in equally common others.

This TCR came from a woman aged 60 to 75 in good health and CMV-seropositive. Material for sequencing was PBMCs. This rearrangement joins TRBV10-1 to TRBJ2-3; 8 bases map to TRBD2. The CDR3 nucleotides read TGCGCCAGCAGTGAGAAAAGGTCTGGTAGCGGGACCTATACGCAGTATTTT. Its translation is CASSEKRSGSGTYTQYF.